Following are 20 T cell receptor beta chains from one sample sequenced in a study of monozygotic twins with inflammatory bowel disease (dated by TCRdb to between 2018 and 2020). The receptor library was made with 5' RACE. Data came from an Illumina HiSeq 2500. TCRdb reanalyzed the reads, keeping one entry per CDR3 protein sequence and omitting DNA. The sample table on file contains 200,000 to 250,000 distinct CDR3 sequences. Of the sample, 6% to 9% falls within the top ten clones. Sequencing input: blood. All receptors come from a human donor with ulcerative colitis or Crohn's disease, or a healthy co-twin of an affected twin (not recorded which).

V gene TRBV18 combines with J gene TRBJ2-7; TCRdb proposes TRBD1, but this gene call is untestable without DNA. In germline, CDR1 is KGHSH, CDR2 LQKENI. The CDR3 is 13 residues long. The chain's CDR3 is CASSPDRGLEQYF.

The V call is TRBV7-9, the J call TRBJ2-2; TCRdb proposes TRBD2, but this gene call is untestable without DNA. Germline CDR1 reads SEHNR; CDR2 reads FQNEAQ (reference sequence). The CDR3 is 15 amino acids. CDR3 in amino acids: CASSLVGLNTGELFF.

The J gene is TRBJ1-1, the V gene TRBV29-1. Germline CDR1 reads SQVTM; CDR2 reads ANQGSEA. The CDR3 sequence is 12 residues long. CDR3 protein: CSVERQGFEAFF.

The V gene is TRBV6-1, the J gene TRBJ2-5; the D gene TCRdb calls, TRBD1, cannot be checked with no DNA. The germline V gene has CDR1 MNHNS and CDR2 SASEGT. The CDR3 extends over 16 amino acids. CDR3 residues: CASRDIRQGFRETQYF.

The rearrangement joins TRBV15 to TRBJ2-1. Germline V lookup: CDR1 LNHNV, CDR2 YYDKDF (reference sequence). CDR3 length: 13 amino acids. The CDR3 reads CATSRTLANEQFF.

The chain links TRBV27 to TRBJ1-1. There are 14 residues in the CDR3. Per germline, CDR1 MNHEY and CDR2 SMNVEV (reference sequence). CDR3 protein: CASSLEGPNTEAFF.

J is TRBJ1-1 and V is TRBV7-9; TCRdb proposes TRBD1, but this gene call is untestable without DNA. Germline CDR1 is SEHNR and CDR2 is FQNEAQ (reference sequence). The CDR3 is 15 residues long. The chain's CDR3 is CASSFLLPGNTEAFF.

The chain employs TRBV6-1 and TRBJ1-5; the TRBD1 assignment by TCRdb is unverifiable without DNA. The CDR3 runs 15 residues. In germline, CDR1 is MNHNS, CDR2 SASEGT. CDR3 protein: CASRTDRDYNQPQHF.

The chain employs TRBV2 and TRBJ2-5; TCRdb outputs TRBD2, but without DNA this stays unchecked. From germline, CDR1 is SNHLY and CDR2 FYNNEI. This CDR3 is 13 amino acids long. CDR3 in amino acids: CARKVAGVETQYF.

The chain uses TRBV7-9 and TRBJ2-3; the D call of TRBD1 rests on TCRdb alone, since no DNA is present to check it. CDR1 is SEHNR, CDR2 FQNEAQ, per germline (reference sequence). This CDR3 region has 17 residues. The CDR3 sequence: CASSSSLETGGLNTQYF.

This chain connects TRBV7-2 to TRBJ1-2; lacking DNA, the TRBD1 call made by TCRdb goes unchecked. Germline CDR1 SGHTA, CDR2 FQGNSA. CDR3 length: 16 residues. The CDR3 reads CASSWFAGQDDYGYTF.

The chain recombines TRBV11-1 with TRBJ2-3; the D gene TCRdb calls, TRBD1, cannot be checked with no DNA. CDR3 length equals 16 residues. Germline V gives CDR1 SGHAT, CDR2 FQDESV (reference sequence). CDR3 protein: CASSAPGSGWGNTQYF.

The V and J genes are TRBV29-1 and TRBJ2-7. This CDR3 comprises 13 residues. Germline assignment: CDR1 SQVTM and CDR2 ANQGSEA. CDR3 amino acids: CSVEYGSAYEQYF.

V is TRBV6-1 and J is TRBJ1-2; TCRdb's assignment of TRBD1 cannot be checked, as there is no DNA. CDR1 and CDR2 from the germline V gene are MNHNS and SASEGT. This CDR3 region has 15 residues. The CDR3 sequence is CASRRGTGFNYGYTF.

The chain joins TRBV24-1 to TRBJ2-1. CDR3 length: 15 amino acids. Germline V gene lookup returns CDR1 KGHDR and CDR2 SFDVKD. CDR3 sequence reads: CATSDLQFGEYEQFF.

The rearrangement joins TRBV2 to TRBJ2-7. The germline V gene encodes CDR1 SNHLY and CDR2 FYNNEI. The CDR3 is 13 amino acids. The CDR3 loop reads CASSGSFGYEQYF.

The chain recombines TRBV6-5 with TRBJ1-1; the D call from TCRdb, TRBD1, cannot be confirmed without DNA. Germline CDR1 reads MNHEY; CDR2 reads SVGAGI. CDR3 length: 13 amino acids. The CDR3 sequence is CASRNAGAPEAFF.

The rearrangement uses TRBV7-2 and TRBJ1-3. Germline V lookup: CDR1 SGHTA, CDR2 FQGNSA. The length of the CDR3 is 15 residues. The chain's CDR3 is CASSLDTDPGNTIYF. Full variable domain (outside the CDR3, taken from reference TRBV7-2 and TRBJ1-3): GAGVSQSPSNKVTEKGKDVELRCDPISGHTALYWYRQSLGQGLEFLIYFQGNSAPDKSGLPSDRFSAERTGGSVSTLTIQRTQQEDSAVYLCASSLDTDPGNTIYFGEGSWLTVV.

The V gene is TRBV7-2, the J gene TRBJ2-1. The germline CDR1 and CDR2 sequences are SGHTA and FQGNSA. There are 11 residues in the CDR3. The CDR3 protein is CASSVEREQFF.

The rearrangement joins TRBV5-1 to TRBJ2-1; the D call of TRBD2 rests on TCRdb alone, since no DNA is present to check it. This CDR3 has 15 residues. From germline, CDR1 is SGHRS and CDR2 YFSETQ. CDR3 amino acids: CASSQTSGRNNEQFF.